The 27 T cell receptor beta chains presented below share a single source sample, sequenced in a study of STAT3 mutations in large granular lymphocyte leukemia (dated by TCRdb to about 2019). Points the paper makes about the study in general: At least one immunodominant TCRbeta clonotype was identified in every T-LGLL patient, and multiple immunodominant subclonotypes were identified in about half of the T-LGLL patients.

To prepare the library, the immunoSEQ multiplex PCR assay was applied. TCRdb limited this immuneACCESS table to in-frame rearrangements with V and J called. A share of clones is missing; checked studies link under half to unresolved V genes, and the rest is unexplained. In this sample the table shows around 30,000 clones, 70% to 90% of which occur a single time. The top ten hold roughly 13% of the sample. Antigen specificity for these receptors is unknown. The sequencing input was peripheral blood mononuclear cells. The source is a man aged 55-75 years with T-cell large granular lymphocyte leukemia. Some clones in this sample may be carry-over from other donors' samples. The age is the age at diagnosis.

The chain joins TRBV6-5 to TRBJ1-2, with 10 bases matching TRBD1. With 2 bases clipped from V and 8 bases from J, the junction kept 2 bases outside the gene matches. The CDR3 runs 13 residues. CDR1 MNHEY and CDR2 SVGAGI come from the germline V gene. The CDR3 DNA reads TGTGCCAGCAGTTACGGACAGGGGGGCGGCTACACCTTC. The encoded protein is CASSYGQGGGYTF.

The chain combines TRBV6-5 with TRBJ2-1; D gene unclear. V shed 6 bases and J shed 8 bases, with 14 bases lying between them. CDR1 and CDR2 from the germline V gene are MNHEY and SVGAGI. The CDR3 is 13 amino acids. The CDR3: CASSGTLADEQFF. CDR3 DNA sequence: TGTGCCAGCAGCGGCACACTCGCGGATGAGCAGTTCTTC.

The chain recombines TRBV15 with TRBJ1-1, with TRBD1 as a possible D gene (5 bases). CDR1 and CDR2 from the germline V gene are LNHNV and YYDKDF (reference sequence). CDR3 length equals 15 residues. V lost 5 bases and J 3 bases, leaving 16 bases between the germline ends. The CDR3 DNA is TGTGCCACCAGCGCGCGCCGACAGATCTACACTGAAGCTTTCTTT. Its protein is CATSARRQIYTEAFF.

This chain links TRBV30 with TRBJ2-3; TRBD2 aligns across 9 bases. V shed 3 bases and J 3 bases; nucleotides not matched to a gene: 19. Germline V lookup: CDR1 GTSNPN, CDR2 SVGIG (reference sequence). The CDR3 has 19 residues. CDR3 amino acids: CAWSGRASGVKTGTDTQYF. CDR3 bases: TGTGCCTGGAGCGGGCGGGCTAGCGGGGTTAAAACGGGGACAGATACGCAGTATTTT.

The chain couples TRBV5-1 to TRBJ2-3; 11 bases fit TRBD2. J lost 2 bases, V lost 6 bases, and 5 bases had no gene match. The CDR3 has 15 amino acids. Germline assignment: CDR1 SGHRS and CDR2 YFSETQ. Here the CDR3 reads CASTPLAGVTDTQYF. The CDR3 nucleotides are TGCGCCAGCACCCCACTAGCGGGAGTCACAGATACGCAGTATTTT. The entire variable domain, with the rest obtained from reference TRBV5-1 and TRBJ2-3, is as follows: KAGVTQTPRYLIKTRGQQVTLSCSPISGHRSVSWYQQTPGQGLQFLFEYFSETQRNKGNFPGRFSGRQFSNSRSEMNVSTLELGDSALYLCASTPLAGVTDTQYFGPGTRLTVL.

The rearrangement uses TRBV5-1 and TRBJ2-3; D ambiguous. V was shortened by 1 base and J by 5 bases, with 11 bases between the two germline ends. In germline, CDR1 is SGHRS, CDR2 YFSETQ. The CDR3 consists of 14 residues. This CDR3 reads CASSLTTALDTQYF. The CDR3 coding sequence is TGCGCCAGCAGCTTGACTACGGCTCTAGATACGCAGTATTTT.

A few counts support this clone. The genes are TRBV27 and TRBJ1-6, with TRBD1 as a possible D gene (6 bases). The V gene's germline CDR1 is MNHEY and CDR2 SMNVEV (reference sequence). The CDR3 is made up of 13 amino acids. Trimming shortened V by 5 bases and J by 6 bases, and 8 bases separated the two germline ends. The chain's CDR3 is CASSRDTNSPLHF. The CDR3 DNA is TGTGCCAGCAGTCGGGACACTAATTCACCCCTCCACTTT.

J is TRBJ1-3 and V is TRBV18, with 7 nucleotides matching TRBD1. Germline V gene data show CDR1 as KGHSH and CDR2 as LQKENI. Germline trimming cut 3 bases from V and 4 bases from J; bases unmatched to any gene: 15. This CDR3 contains 18 residues. The CDR3 spells CASSPTIGQAGDGNTIYF. The CDR3 coding sequence is TGTGCCAGCTCACCCACTATAGGACAGGCAGGAGACGGAAACACCATATATTTT.

V gene TRBV19 combines with J gene TRBJ2-5, with TRBD1 matching 9 bases. The V gene end was trimmed by 3 bases and the J gene end by 5 bases; junction bases not matched to a gene: 7. Germline V CDR1 and CDR2: LNHDA, SQIVND (reference sequence). The CDR3 consists of 15 residues. This chain's CDR3 is CASSIADRGGETQYF. CDR3 nucleotides: TGTGCCAGTAGTATCGCGGACAGGGGAGGCGAGACCCAGTACTTC.

The gene calls are TRBV6-5 and TRBJ2-1, with D perhaps matching TRBD2 (6 bases). V lost 4 bases, J lost 5 bases, and 18 bases lay in between. Germline assignment: CDR1 MNHEY and CDR2 SVGAGI. The CDR3 extends over 16 amino acids. CDR3 sequence: CASSSWRAQWDNEQFF. As DNA, the CDR3 is TGTGCCAGCAGTTCGTGGAGGGCTCAGTGGGACAATGAGCAGTTCTTC.

This chain uses TRBV7-9 with TRBJ2-5, with a tentative D call TRBD2 (6 bases). Germline V gene data show CDR1 as SEHNR and CDR2 as FQNEAQ (reference sequence). This CDR3 is built from 14 residues. The germline V and J ends were trimmed by 1 base and 7 bases, with 13 bases remaining between them. DNA for the CDR3: TGTGCCAGCAGCTTAGAGGGAGGTGGGATGACCCAGTACTTC. It encodes CASSLEGGGMTQYF.

The genes are TRBV4-1 and TRBJ2-7; D is perhaps TRBD2 (5 bases). Germline values: CDR1 MGHRA, CDR2 YSYEKL. The ends were cut back, 0 bases at V and 6 bases at J, with 15 bases in the middle. CDR3 length equals 15 residues. CDR3 nucleotides: TGCGCCAGCAGCCAAGATTCGGGGAGAAGACCCGAGCAGTACTTC. Protein: CASSQDSGRRPEQYF.

This chain links TRBV11-2 with TRBJ1-2; no definite D call. The CDR3 runs to 12 residues. Germline CDR1 and CDR2: SGHAT and FQNNGV. V lost 5 bases to trimming and J lost 2 bases, with 6 bases between them. The CDR3 DNA follows: TGTGCCAGCAGCCTTGGAAACTATGGCTACACCTTC. Its translation: CASSLGNYGYTF.

This CDR3 reads CASSVGSLNEKLFF. DNA of the CDR3: TGTGCCAGCAGCGTCGGCTCTCTTAATGAAAAACTGTTTTTT. The chain is built from TRBV7-9 and TRBJ1-4, with no clear D. Germline V gives CDR1 SEHNR, CDR2 FQNEAQ (reference sequence). The CDR3 runs to 14 residues. Trimming cost V 5 bases and J 4 bases, with 11 bases left between them.

This clone occurred once. The V call is TRBV5-1, the J call TRBJ1-1; perhaps TRBD1 as D (5 bases). The V end was cut by 0 bases, the J end by 1 base, with 19 bases between. The CDR3 is 18 amino acids. The V gene's germline CDR1 is SGHRS and CDR2 YFSETQ. The CDR3 sequence is CASSLGAGRYPGNTEAFF. DNA for the CDR3: TGCGCCAGCAGCTTGGGGGCAGGGCGCTACCCTGGGAACACTGAAGCTTTCTTT.

The chain employs TRBV29-1 and TRBJ1-1; D remains unclear. Germline CDR1 is SQVTM and CDR2 is ANQGSEA. CDR3 length: 15 residues. Trimming took off 1 base at V and 4 bases at J, with 16 bases between the two ends. The CDR3 spells CSVEGSEEGGTEAFF. CDR3 nucleotides: TGCAGCGTTGAAGGAAGTGAGGAGGGCGGCACTGAAGCTTTCTTT.

The V and J genes are TRBV7-2 and TRBJ1-2; maybe TRBD1 (5 bases). V lost 2 bases and J 4 bases, leaving 11 bases between the germline ends. Germline V gene lookup returns CDR1 SGHTA and CDR2 FQGNSA. This CDR3 has 14 residues. The CDR3 sequence: CASSLSPGGYGYTF. DNA for the CDR3: TGTGCCAGCAGCTTATCCCCGGGGGGCTATGGCTACACCTTC.

The rearrangement joins TRBV11-3 to TRBJ2-2, with D tentatively TRBD2 (6 bases). Germline CDR1 is SGHNT and CDR2 is YENEEA. V lost 2 bases and J lost 7, with 26 bases in between. The CDR3 is 19 amino acids. The CDR3 is CASSLQTFFGTSAGGELFF. CDR3 sequence (DNA): TGTGCCAGCAGCTTACAAACTTTTTTCGGGACTTCGGCCGGCGGGGAGCTGTTTTTT. The full variable domain, with the rest looked up from reference TRBV11-3 and TRBJ2-2, is EAGVVQSPRYKIIEKKQPVAFWCNPISGHNTLYWYLQNLGQGPELLIRYENEEAVDDSQLPKDRFSAERLKGVDSTLKIQPAELGDSAVYLCASSLQTFFGTSAGGELFFGEGSRLTVL.

This chain connects TRBV7-8 to TRBJ1-2; 9 positions match TRBD1. V lost 5 bases and J lost 8; bases outside the gene matches: 6. This CDR3 comprises 13 residues. Germline CDR1 is SGHVS and CDR2 is FQNEAQ. The CDR3 is CASSEDRGRGYTF. CDR3 DNA sequence: TGTGCCAGCAGCGAAGACAGGGGGAGAGGCTACACCTTC. The complete variable domain, with remaining parts taken from reference TRBV7-8 and TRBJ1-2, reads GAGVSQSPRYKVAKRGQDVALRCDPISGHVSLFWYQQALGQGPEFLTYFQNEAQLDKSGLPSDRFFAERPEGSVSTLKIQRTQQEDSAVYLCASSEDRGRGYTFGSGTRLTVV.

This chain uses TRBV18 with TRBJ2-5; D is possibly TRBD2 (6 bases). Trimming stripped 0 bases from V and 4 bases from J, with 12 bases between. The germline V gene encodes CDR1 KGHSH and CDR2 LQKENI. This CDR3 spans 15 amino acids. The CDR3 here is CASSPPAQGGETQYF. CDR3 bases: TGTGCCAGCTCACCACCCGCGCAGGGAGGAGAGACCCAGTACTTC.

This chain links TRBV29-1 with TRBJ1-2; the match to TRBD1 covers 7 bases. This CDR3 spans 13 amino acids. Trimming cost V 7 bases and J 5 bases; bases outside gene matches: 10. Germline V CDR1 and CDR2: SQVTM, ANQGSEA. The CDR3 sequence: CSGAQGNGYGYTF. CDR3 in DNA: TGCAGCGGGGCACAGGGGAACGGGTATGGCTACACCTTC.

This chain uses TRBV7-9 with TRBJ1-1; a possible D gene is TRBD1 (5 bases). The CDR3 extends over 12 amino acids. The germline CDR1 and CDR2 sequences are SEHNR and FQNEAQ (reference sequence). V lost 5 bases, J lost 6 bases, and 10 bases lay in between. The CDR3 DNA follows: TGTGCCAGCAGCCCCTGGGGGGCTGAAGCTTTCTTT. Encoded protein: CASSPWGAEAFF.

The rearrangement uses TRBV18 and TRBJ2-7, with TRBD1 matching 10 bases. This CDR3 spans 13 amino acids. The V and J ends lost 6 bases and 2 bases, in that order; junction bases with no gene match: 1. The V gene's germline CDR1 is KGHSH and CDR2 LQKENI. The CDR3 loop reads CASSGQGAYEQYF. The CDR3 DNA follows: TGTGCCAGCTCCGGACAGGGGGCCTACGAGCAGTACTTC.

The rearrangement links TRBV11-2 to TRBJ2-6; no firm D call. The V end was cut by 5 bases, the J end by 0 bases, with 5 bases between. Germline CDR1 is SGHAT and CDR2 is FQNNGV. The CDR3 length is 14 residues. CDR3 amino acids: CASSPLSGANVLTF. CDR3 coding DNA: TGTGCCAGCAGCCCCCTCTCTGGGGCCAACGTCCTGACTTTC.

The chain combines TRBV5-1 with TRBJ1-2, with a weak D call TRBD1 (6 bases). The ends were cut back, 5 bases at V and 0 bases at J, with 11 bases in the middle. Germline values: CDR1 SGHRS, CDR2 YFSETQ. This CDR3 spans 14 amino acids. CDR3 nucleotide sequence: TGCGCCAGCAGGGGGGCTGGGGCTAACTATGGCTACACCTTC. Translated: CASRGAGANYGYTF.

The chain carries TRBV5-1 and TRBJ1-2; D may be TRBD1 (5 bases). Trimming took off 0 bases at V and 1 base at J, with 13 bases between the two ends. Germline CDR1 is SGHRS and CDR2 is YFSETQ. The CDR3 totals 16 residues. CDR3 loop: CASSLGDPGGNYGYTF. CDR3 sequence (DNA): TGCGCCAGCAGCTTGGGAGATCCGGGGGGTAACTATGGCTACACCTTC.

The V and J genes are TRBV2 and TRBJ1-5, with D perhaps TRBD1 (5 bases). V shed 6 bases and J shed 4 bases, with 16 bases lying between them. The CDR3 runs to 15 residues. The germline gives CDR1 SNHLY, CDR2 FYNNEI. The CDR3 DNA reads TGTGCCAGCAGAGCCGGGGCCGTAGCTAATCAGCCCCAGCATTTT. Translation gives CASRAGAVANQPQHF.